The text below deals with one T cell receptor beta chain. Its antigen is undetermined. At one end the junction does not follow the germline gene, possibly because of a read error. These data are taken from a study of tumor and adjacent non-tumor tissue in lung cancer. General study results and limits: Tumor tissue had significantly higher TCR diversity than normal lung. Higher tumor TCR diversity was associated with shorter survival.

Germline V gives CDR1 SQVTM, CDR2 ANQGSEA. The CDR3 has 15 amino acids. The library came from three nested PCR rounds adapted from ARM-PCR protocols. TCRdb recomputed calls from the multiplex PCR reads with MiXCR, one row per CDR3 protein. The sample carries some 95,000 distinct CDR3 sequences, less than 85% recorded once. RNA was extracted from bulk tissue without any cell sorting. This non-tumor lung sample came from over 3 cm beyond the tumor edge. The sequence derives from a man aged 55-75 years with small cell lung cancer. The chain employs TRBV29-1 and TRBJ2-1; 7 bases agree with TRBD1. The sequenced sample consisted of distant non-tumor lung tissue. The CDR3 DNA is TGCACCCACGCCGGGACAGACCTAATGTACAATGAGCAGTTATTC. Translating it yields CTHAGTDLMYNEQLF.